This TCR beta chain was identified in a study of breast tumors, draining lymph nodes, adjacent tissues. Axillary draining lymph nodes of breast cancer patients supplied the node samples. TCRdb recomputed calls from the multiplex PCR reads with MiXCR, one row per CDR3 protein. This sample has some 140,000 distinct CDR3 sequences, with 21% found just once. Worth noting for this clonotype: This sequence may be a read error, since a much larger clone differs from it by one base.

The CDR3 is 15 residues long. Between the trimmed V and J ends, which lost 2 bases and 8 bases, there was a span of 18 bases. The clonotype comes from a female donor with breast cancer. Some clones in this sample may be carry-over from other donors' samples. The chain uses TRBV12-3 or TRBV12-4 and TRBJ1-2; D remains ambiguous. Sequenced sample: axillary lymph node tissue. CDR3 DNA: TGTGCCAGCAGTTTAATCAACATAGTTGCGTGGGGCTACACCTTC. Translation gives CASSLINIVAWGYTF.